Listed below are T cell receptor beta chains from one sample, sequenced in a study of blood T cells in healthy people across ages. TCRdb re-called the 5' RACE reads with MiXCR, one entry per CDR3 protein. Of about 1 million distinct CDR3 sequences listed, less than 50% are singletons. Sequences were obtained from blood. The receptor source for this set is a woman between 55 and 75 years old in good health. The CDR3 runs from the conserved cysteine through the conserved F or W. Some rows mark clone size as missing; the rest say once, few, many or name a class of expanded clone.

j_call v_call clone_size cdr3_aa
TRBJ2-1 TRBV5-1 NA CASRPGTSGRVRYNEQFF
TRBJ2-7 TRBV9 few CASSAGTSVSEQYF
TRBJ2-3 TRBV2 NA CASSVGRGNTDTQYF
TRBJ2-5 TRBV9 NA CASSVVLQEGGTMEQYF
TRBJ1-1 TRBV20-1 NA CSARDSLGEAFF
TRBJ2-5 TRBV10-3 once CAISAGTGSGGTQYF
TRBJ2-7 TRBV5-1 few CASSSGLAGVGAYEQYF
TRBJ2-7 TRBV6-5 NA CASSYSGTEPYEQYF
TRBJ1-6 TRBV27 NA CAIGRIGSPLHF
TRBJ2-1 TRBV2 NA CASSTARDYQYNEQFF
TRBJ1-4 TRBV19 NA CASMAQTNEKLFF
TRBJ2-4 TRBV7-2 NA CASSSRGAGALAKNIQYF
NA TRBV10-3 NA CAISSDRGDEQYF
TRBJ2-3 TRBV4-1 NA CASSQIAGEGTDTQYF
TRBJ2-1 TRBV29-1 NA CSVIPGLAPREQFF
TRBJ2-7 TRBV21-1 NA CARPIPGQLKGESYEQYF
TRBJ2-7 TRBV6-5 NA CASSRSTSGGREQYF
TRBJ2-1 TRBV10-2 many CASSESKGLAGGGNEQFF
TRBJ2-3 TRBV4-2 NA CASSQDRRGGPDTQYF
TRBJ1-4 TRBV11-2 NA CASSLGRWGGEKLFF
TRBJ2-7 TRBV11-2 few CASRTGSLNYEQYF
TRBJ1-2 TRBV6-1 few CASSFRGYTF
TRBJ2-2 TRBV29-1 NA CSVEARVNTGELFF
NA TRBV20-1 NA CSAKGRSGYNEQYF
TRBJ2-4 TRBV25-1 NA CASREPCGTVSGLAKNIQYF
TRBJ1-5 TRBV20-1 NA CSARDEGASNQPQHF
TRBJ1-6 TRBV6-6 NA CASSGGAPHNSPLHF
TRBJ2-5 TRBV5-6 NA CASSLGERQQYF
TRBJ2-7 TRBV6-5 few CASSKALARSYEQYF
TRBJ2-3 TRBV7-9 NA CASILISDTQYF
TRBJ2-5 TRBV12-3/TRBV12-4 once CASSLGSGVQETQYF
TRBJ2-2 TRBV29-1 few CSAGQANTGELFF
TRBJ2-7 TRBV20-1 NA CSAREPGLAFEQYF
TRBJ2-1 TRBV6-1 NA CASYETGGSYNEQFF
TRBJ2-1 TRBV29-1 NA CSFRGQGAYNEQFF
TRBJ2-3 TRBV7-8 NA CASSLWSSTDTQYF
TRBJ1-2 TRBV29-1 few CSVVQGEKSGYTF
TRBJ2-5 TRBV7-9 few CASSLWQTQETQYF
TRBJ2-7 TRBV28 many CASSFRYEQYF
TRBJ1-1 TRBV21-1 NA CASGKGEDRLGVNTEAFF
TRBJ2-1 TRBV6-2/TRBV6-3 few CASSLEADSYNEQFF
TRBJ2-5 TRBV27 NA CASSLIGAQETQYF
TRBJ2-7 TRBV9 few CASSRTLEKSYEQYF
NA TRBV11-1 NA CASSDRVFDSIQYF
TRBJ2-5 TRBV27 NA CASSLWGNRGQETQYF